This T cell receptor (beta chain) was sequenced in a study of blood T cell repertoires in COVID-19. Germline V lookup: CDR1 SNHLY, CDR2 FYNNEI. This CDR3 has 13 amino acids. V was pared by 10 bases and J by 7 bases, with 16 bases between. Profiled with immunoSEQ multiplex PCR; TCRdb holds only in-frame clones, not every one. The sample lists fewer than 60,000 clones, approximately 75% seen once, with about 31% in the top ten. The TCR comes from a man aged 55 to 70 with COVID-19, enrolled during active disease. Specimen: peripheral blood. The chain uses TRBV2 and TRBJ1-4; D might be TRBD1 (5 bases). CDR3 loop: CATRGGSGEKLFF. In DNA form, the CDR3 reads TGTGCCACAAGGGGAGGCAGCGGTGAAAAACTGTTTTTT.